This T cell receptor beta chain was profiled in a study of identical twins. Study results and limitations: The study drew conclusions from cross-sectional statistical analysis, not from following the same donors.

Many counts were recorded for this clonotype. No antigen is known for it. CDR3 size: 13 residues. V shed 10 bases and J shed 5 bases, with 16 bases lying between them. Germline CDR1 KGHDR, CDR2 SFDVKD. Template switching added a universal primer binding site, and final cDNA carried unique molecular identifiers. A single record per CDR3 protein comes from TCRdb applying MiXCR to the 5' RACE reads. The data hold 640,000 or so distinct CDR3 sequences, with roughly 6.2% observed a single time. The chain joins TRBV24-1 to TRBJ1-1, with unresolved D. This receptor was identified in a man between 18 and 29 years old in good health. Source material: naive T cells sorted from blood. The DNA for the CDR3 is TGTGCCACGGGAGGACGGGATGGAACTGAAGCTTTCTTT. It specifies CATGGRDGTEAFF.